This TCR beta chain was captured in a study of somatic mutations in cytotoxic T cells in rheumatoid arthritis. Study-level information: Including V beta1+ cells that were sequenced for TCRB, some T-cell populations stained with V beta antibodies were flow-sorted at nearly 100% purity.

Remarks on this clone: What it binds is not known.

V dropped 1 base and J dropped 6 bases, with 14 bases sitting between them. Germline loops: CDR1 SGDLS, CDR2 YYNGEE. There are 15 residues in the CDR3. Method: immunoSEQ multiplex PCR; TCRdb's copy keeps in-frame clones and lacks some. The sample has approximately 14,000 clones, roughly 79% seen once; the top ten hold around 7%. Study outcomes and limitations: The modest underrepresentation of TRBV07 observed in rheumatoid arthritis patients was not subjected to multiple-comparison adjustment. Among rheumatoid arthritis patients and age-matched healthy controls, CD8+ T-cell clonality was not significantly different.

This TCR came from an adult with rheumatoid arthritis. Sequenced sample: CD8+ T cells sorted from blood. The chain joins TRBV9 to TRBJ1-5; perhaps TRBD1 as D (5 bases). CDR3 DNA sequence: TGTGCCAGCAGCGTAAGTGGGGGGGGTGGTCAGCCCCAGCATTTT. Translated, it gives CASSVSGGGGQPQHF.